This T cell receptor beta chain was identified in a study of blood T cell repertoires in COVID-19. On the study more broadly: The study drew acute and convalescent COVID-19 samples from the United States, Italy and Spain. In each case, the material was cDNA or gDNA derived from T cells, B-cell-depleted T cells, or PBMCs.

Profiling relied on immunoSEQ multiplex PCR, and the TCRdb table lists in-frame clones only, not all of them. The data contain about 160,000 clones, roughly 83% of them singletons. Germline V gene lookup returns CDR1 SGHVS and CDR2 FNYEAQ. The trim removed 4 bases at V and 7 bases at J, leaving 7 bases unmatched. The CDR3 runs 16 residues. The rearrangement joins TRBV7-6 to TRBJ2-1; 13 bases fit TRBD2. Material: peripheral blood. The receptor was derived from a man aged 18-30 years with active or convalescent COVID-19. The CDR3 sequence: CASSSPTSGRLNEQFF. CDR3 nucleotide sequence: TGTGCCAGCAGCTCTCCGACTAGCGGGAGGTTAAATGAGCAGTTCTTC.